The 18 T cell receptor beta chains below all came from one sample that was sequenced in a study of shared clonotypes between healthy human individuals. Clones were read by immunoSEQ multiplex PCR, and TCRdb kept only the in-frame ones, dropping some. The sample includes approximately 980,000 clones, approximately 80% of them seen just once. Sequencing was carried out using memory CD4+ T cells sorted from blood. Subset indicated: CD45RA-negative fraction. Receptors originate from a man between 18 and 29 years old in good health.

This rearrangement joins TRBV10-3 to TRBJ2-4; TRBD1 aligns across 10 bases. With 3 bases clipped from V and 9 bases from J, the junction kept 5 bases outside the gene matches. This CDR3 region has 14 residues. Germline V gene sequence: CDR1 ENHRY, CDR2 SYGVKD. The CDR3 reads CAISESGTGVIQYF. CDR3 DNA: TGTGCCATCAGTGAATCCGGGACAGGGGTCATTCAGTACTTC.

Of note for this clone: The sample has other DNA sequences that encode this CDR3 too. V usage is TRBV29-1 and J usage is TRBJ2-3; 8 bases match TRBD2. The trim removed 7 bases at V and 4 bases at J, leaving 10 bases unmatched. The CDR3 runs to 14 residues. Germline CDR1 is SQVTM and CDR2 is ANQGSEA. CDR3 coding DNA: TGCAGCGCCCGACTGGCGGGAGGAGCAGATACGCAGTATTTT. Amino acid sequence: CSARLAGGADTQYF.

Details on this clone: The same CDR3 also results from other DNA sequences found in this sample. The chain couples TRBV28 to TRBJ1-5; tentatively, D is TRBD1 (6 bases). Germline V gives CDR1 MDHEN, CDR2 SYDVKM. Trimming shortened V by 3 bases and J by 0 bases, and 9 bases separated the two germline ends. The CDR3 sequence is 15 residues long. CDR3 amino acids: CASSLAGDSNQPQHF. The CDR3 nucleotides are TGTGCCAGCAGTTTGGCAGGGGATAGCAATCAGCCCCAGCATTTT.

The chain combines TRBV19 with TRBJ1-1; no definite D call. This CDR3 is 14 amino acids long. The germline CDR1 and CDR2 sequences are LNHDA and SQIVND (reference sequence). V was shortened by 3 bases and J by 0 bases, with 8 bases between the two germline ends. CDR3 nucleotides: TGTGCCAGTAGTATGGTCGGATTGAACACTGAAGCTTTCTTT. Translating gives CASSMVGLNTEAFF.

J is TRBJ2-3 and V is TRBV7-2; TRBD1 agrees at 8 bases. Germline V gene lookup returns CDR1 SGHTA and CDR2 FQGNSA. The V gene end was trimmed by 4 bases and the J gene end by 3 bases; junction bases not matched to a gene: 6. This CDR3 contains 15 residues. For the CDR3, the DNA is TGTGCCAGCAGCTCCCGACAGGGGAGGACAGATACGCAGTATTTT. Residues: CASSSRQGRTDTQYF.

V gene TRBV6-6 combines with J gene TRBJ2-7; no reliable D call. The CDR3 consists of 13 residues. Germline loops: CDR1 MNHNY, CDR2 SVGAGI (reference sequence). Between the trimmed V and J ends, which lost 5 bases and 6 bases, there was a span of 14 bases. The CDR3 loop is CASSITDNSEQYF. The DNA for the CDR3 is TGTGCCAGCAGTATAACGGATAACAGCGAGCAGTACTTC.

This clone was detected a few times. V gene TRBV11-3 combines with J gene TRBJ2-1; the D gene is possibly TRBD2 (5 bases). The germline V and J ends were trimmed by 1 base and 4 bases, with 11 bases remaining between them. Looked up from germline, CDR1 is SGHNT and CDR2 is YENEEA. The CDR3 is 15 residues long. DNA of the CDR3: TGTGCCAGCAGCTTAGGAGCCGGGAAATACAATGAGCAGTTCTTC. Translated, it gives CASSLGAGKYNEQFF.

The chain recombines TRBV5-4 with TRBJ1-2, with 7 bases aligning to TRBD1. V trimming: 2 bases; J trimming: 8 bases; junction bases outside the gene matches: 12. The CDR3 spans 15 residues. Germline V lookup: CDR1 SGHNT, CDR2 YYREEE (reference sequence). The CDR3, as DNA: TGTGCCAGCAGCTTACCGGGACAGACCCTCCTGGGCTACACCTTC. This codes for CASSLPGQTLLGYTF.

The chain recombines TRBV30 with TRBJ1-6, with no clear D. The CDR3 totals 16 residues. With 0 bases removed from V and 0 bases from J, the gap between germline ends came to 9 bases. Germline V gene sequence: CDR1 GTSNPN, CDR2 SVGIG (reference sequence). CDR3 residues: CAWSVAESSYNSPLHF. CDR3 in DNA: TGTGCCTGGAGTGTGGCGGAGAGCTCCTATAATTCACCCCTCCACTTT.

CDR3: CASSYSAGSTYEQYF. CDR3 DNA sequence: TGTGCCAGCAGTTACTCAGCGGGATCCACCTACGAGCAGTACTTC. The chain joins TRBV6-6 to TRBJ2-7, with 7 bases lining up with TRBD2. The germline CDR1 and CDR2 sequences are MNHNY and SVGAGI (reference sequence). The J segment lost 2 bases and the V segment lost 0 bases, leaving 4 bases of the junction unmatched. CDR3 length: 15 amino acids.

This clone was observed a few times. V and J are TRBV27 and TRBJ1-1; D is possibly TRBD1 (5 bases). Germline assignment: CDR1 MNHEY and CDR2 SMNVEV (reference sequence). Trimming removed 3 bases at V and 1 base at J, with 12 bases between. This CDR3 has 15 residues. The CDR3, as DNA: TGTGCCAGCAGTTTGTCAGGGATATCGAACACTGAAGCTTTCTTT. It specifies CASSLSGISNTEAFF.

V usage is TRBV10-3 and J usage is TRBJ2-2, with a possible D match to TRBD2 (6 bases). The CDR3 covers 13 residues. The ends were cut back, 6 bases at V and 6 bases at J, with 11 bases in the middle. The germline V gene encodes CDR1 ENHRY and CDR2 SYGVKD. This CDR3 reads CAIRATSPGELFF. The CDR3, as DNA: TGTGCCATCAGGGCAACTAGCCCCGGGGAGCTGTTTTTT.

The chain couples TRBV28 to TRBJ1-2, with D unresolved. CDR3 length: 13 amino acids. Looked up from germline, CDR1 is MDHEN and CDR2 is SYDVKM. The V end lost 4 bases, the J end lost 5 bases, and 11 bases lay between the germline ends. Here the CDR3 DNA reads TGTGCCAGCAGTTGGAATTCTAGGTATGGCTACACCTTC. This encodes CASSWNSRYGYTF.

Here the CDR3 DNA reads TGTGCCAGCAGTTTATTAGCGCTTGCGGTAAGCTCCTACAATGAGCAGTTCTTC. Its translation is CASSLLALAVSSYNEQFF. The rearrangement uses TRBV28 and TRBJ2-1; weak D call: TRBD2 (5 bases). This CDR3 contains 18 residues. Germline CDR1 MDHEN, CDR2 SYDVKM. V lost 1 base and J lost 0, with 16 bases in between.

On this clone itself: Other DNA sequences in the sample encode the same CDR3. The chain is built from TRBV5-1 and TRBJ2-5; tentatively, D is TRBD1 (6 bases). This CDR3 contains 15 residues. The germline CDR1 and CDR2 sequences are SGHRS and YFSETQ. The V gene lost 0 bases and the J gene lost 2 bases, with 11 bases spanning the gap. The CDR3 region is CASSLGWGRQETQYF. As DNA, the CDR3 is TGCGCCAGCAGCTTGGGATGGGGGCGGCAAGAGACCCAGTACTTC.

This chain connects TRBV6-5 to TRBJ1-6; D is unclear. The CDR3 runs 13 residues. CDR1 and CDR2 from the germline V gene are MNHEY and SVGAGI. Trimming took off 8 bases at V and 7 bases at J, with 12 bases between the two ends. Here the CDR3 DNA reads TGTGCCAGCCGTCCGGATGGAAATTCACCCCTCCACTTT. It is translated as CASRPDGNSPLHF.

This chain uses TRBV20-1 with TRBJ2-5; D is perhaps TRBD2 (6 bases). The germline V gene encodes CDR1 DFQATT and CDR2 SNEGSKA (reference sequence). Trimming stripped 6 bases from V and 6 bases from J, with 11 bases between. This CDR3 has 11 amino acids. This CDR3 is CSARLDKTQYF. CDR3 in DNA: TGCAGTGCGCGACTAGACAAGACCCAGTACTTC.

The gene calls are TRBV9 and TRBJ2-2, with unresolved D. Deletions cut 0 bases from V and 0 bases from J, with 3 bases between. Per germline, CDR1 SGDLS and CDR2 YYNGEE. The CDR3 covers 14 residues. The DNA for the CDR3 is TGTGCCAGCAGCGTAGACCCGAACACCGGGGAGCTGTTTTTT. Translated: CASSVDPNTGELFF.